This T cell receptor beta chain was recorded in a study of early T cells in non-severe SARS-CoV-2 infection (dated by TCRdb to 2020 to 2022). Turning to the overall study: Because TCR sequencing was done on bulk RNA from unsorted whole blood, the alpha and beta chains could not be paired.

Here V drops 6 bases and J drops 3 bases, and the junction holds 4 bases not matched to any gene. Via the germline V gene (reference sequence), CDR1 is DFQATT and CDR2 SNEGSKA. Measured from the cysteine to the phenylalanine, the CDR3 is 13 residues long. Of the read, only the CDR3 DNA is kept; its 39 bases are in frame from base 1. This was a case-control study nested in a cohort of healthcare workers in London, UK, who had nasopharyngeal swab PCR tests and blood samples taken every week. Between 23 and 31 March 2020, the week of the UK lockdown, healthcare workers were enrolled and then followed up weekly for as long as 16 weeks. Summary of the overall study and its limitations: VDJdb matching was skewed toward anti-spike CD8 responses and likely underestimated virus-specific expansions by missing private and CD4 specificities.

This clonotype was found a few times. Its antigen is still unknown. No much larger clone is present one base from it, and per-base qualities are unavailable. Library preparation was by 5' RACE. Sequencing was carried out with a NextSeq 500. Unique molecular identifiers were attached to individual cDNA molecules in the TCR library protocol so that sequencing error and PCR bias could be corrected. Both TCR alpha and beta chains were sequenced, and tight co-correlation was observed between alpha and beta sequence abundances in each sample. Processing in the source paper ran as follows. V gene, J gene and CDR3 annotation of TCR sequences was performed with Decombinator V4. TCRs were defined as expanded if a significant change between any two time points was detected under a Poisson model with p below 0.0001. TCR abundances were normalised to the total number of TCRs sequenced per sample and were expressed as counts per million. TRAV1-2 paired with TRAJ12, TRAJ20 or TRAJ33 defined MAIT TCRs, while TRAV10 paired with TRAJ18 defined iNKT TCRs. VDJdb, accessed 1 November 2021, was searched for CMV, EBV and SARS-CoV-2 annotated TCRs, excluding TCRs annotated for multiple antigens. In-frame beta chains were kept once TCRdb had trimmed the public reads at Q25 with fastp and called clones with MiXCR. Every distinct CDR3 protein forms one entry, paired with its most common genes and DNA. TCRdb's processing, not the study's, gives the V and J calls here. The sample yields 90,000 or so distinct CDR3 sequences; 15% were counted once. The ten largest clones take up around 5.4% of the sample.

This receptor chain uses TRBV20-1 and TRBJ2-7; 11 central nucleotides agree with TRBD1. The sample consisted of whole blood. The TCR originated in an adult who was a healthcare worker with PCR-confirmed SARS-CoV-2 infection or an uninfected control (not recorded which). CDR3 sequence: CSASGTGGYEQYF. The sequence in DNA is TGCAGTGCCTCCGGGACAGGGGGCTACGAGCAGTACTTC.